These 3 T cell receptor beta chains were sequenced from one sample in a study of patients and donors after allogeneic stem cell transplantation. MiXCR was run by TCRdb on the RT-PCR reads, yielding one entry per CDR3 protein. Of fewer than 75,000 distinct CDR3 sequences in the sample, about an eighth were seen once. The sequenced sample consisted of blood, either unsorted or a sorted T cell fraction (not recorded which). The receptors come from a human donor who was either an allogeneic HSCT recipient or a stem cell or donor lymphocyte infusion donor (not recorded which). It is not recorded whose cells these are; they may come from a transplant donor.

The rearrangement joins TRBV27 to TRBJ2-3, with 10 bases identical to TRBD1. Looked up from germline, CDR1 is MNHEY and CDR2 is SMNVEV (reference sequence). This CDR3 has 16 amino acids. V trimming: 4 bases; J trimming: 4 bases; junction bases outside the gene matches: 8. The CDR3 coding sequence is TGTGCCAGCAGTTCCTGGACAGGGGGGATTCCAGATACGCAGTATTTT. This sequence encodes CASSSWTGGIPDTQYF.

Comment on this clonotype: The junction departs from the called germline gene at one end, perhaps through a read error. The chain employs TRBV5-4 and TRBJ2-2, with TRBD2 identical over 11 bases. Looked up from germline, CDR1 is SGHNT and CDR2 is YYREEE (reference sequence). This CDR3 has 16 residues. This CDR3 is CANSPGLAAVTGELFF. Written as DNA, the CDR3 is TGTGCCAACAGCCCGGGACTAGCGGCAGTCACCGGGGAGCTGTTTTTT.

This clonotype appeared many times. The J gene is TRBJ2-4, the V gene TRBV10-3, with D perhaps matching TRBD2 (5 bases). Per the germline V gene, CDR1 is ENHRY and CDR2 is SYGVKD. The V and J ends lost 0 bases and 0 bases respectively, with 6 bases between them. This CDR3 comprises 15 residues. CDR3 protein: CAISESGLAKNIQYF. As DNA, the CDR3 is TGTGCCATCAGTGAGTCTGGACTAGCCAAAAACATTCAGTACTTC.